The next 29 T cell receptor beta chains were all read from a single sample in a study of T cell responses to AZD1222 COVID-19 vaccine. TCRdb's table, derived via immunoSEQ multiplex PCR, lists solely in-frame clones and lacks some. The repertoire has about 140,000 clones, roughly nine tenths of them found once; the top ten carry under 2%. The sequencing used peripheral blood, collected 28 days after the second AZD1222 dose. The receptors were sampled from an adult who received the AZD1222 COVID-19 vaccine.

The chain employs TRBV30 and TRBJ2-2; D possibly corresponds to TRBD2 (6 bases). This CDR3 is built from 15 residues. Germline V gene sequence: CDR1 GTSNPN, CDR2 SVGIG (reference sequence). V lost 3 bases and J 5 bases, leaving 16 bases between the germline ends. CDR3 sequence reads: CAWSSGLLSTGELFF. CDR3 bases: TGTGCCTGGAGCTCGGGACTCCTATCGACCGGGGAGCTGTTTTTT.

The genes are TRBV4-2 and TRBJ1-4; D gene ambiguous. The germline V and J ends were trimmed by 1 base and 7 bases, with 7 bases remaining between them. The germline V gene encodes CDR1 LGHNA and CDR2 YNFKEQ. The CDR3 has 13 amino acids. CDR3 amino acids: CASSQGGGEKLFF. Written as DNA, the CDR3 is TGTGCCAGCAGCCAAGGTGGAGGTGAAAAACTGTTTTTT.

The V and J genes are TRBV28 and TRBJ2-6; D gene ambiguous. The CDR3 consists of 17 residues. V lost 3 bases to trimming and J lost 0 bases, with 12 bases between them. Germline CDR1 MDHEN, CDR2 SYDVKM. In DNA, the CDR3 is TGTGCCAGCAGTTTCCGGCAGTTACTCTCTGGGGCCAACGTCCTGACTTTC. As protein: CASSFRQLLSGANVLTF.

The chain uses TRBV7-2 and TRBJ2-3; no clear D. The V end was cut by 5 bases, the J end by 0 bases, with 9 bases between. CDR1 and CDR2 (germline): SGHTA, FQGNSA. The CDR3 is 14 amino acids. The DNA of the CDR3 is TGTGCCAGCAGCCCGCGGATAAGCACAGATACGCAGTATTTT. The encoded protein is CASSPRISTDTQYF.

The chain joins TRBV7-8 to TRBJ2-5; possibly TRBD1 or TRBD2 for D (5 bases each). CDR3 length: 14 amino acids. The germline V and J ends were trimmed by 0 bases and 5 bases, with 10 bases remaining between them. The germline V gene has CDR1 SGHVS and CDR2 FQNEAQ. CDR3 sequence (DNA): TGTGCCAGCAGCTTAGCGAGGGGTGGGGAGACCCAGTACTTC. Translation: CASSLARGGETQYF. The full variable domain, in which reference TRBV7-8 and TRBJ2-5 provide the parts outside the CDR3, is GAGVSQSPRYKVAKRGQDVALRCDPISGHVSLFWYQQALGQGPEFLTYFQNEAQLDKSGLPSDRFFAERPEGSVSTLKIQRTQQEDSAVYLCASSLARGGETQYFGPGTRLLVL.

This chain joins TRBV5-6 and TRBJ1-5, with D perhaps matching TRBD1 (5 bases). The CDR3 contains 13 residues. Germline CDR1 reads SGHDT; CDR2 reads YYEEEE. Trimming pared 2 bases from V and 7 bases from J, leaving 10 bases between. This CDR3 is CASSLFTGQPQHF. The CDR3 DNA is TGTGCCAGCAGCTTATTCACAGGCCAGCCCCAGCATTTT.

The CDR3 spells CASSSFLSETQYF. The CDR3 DNA reads TGTGCCAGCAGCTCGTTCCTTTCGGAGACCCAGTACTTC. The chain joins TRBV7-2 to TRBJ2-5; D is unclear. The CDR3 covers 13 residues. CDR1 and CDR2 (germline): SGHTA, FQGNSA. Trimming stripped 4 bases from V and 5 bases from J, with 11 bases between. Full variable domain (rest looked up from reference TRBV7-2 and TRBJ2-5): GAGVSQSPSNKVTEKGKDVELRCDPISGHTALYWYRQSLGQGLEFLIYFQGNSAPDKSGLPSDRFSAERTGGSVSTLTIQRTQQEDSAVYLCASSSFLSETQYFGPGTRLLVL.

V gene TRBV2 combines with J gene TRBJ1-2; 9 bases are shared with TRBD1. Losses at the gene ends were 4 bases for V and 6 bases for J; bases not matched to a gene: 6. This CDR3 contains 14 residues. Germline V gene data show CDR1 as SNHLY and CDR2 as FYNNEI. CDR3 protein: CASSGGQGLNGYTF. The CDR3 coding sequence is TGTGCCAGCAGTGGCGGACAGGGGCTAAATGGCTACACCTTC.

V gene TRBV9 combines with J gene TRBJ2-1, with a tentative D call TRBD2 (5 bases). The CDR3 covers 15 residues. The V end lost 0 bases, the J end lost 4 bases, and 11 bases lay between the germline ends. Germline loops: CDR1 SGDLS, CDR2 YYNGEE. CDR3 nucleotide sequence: TGTGCCAGCAGCGTAGGTTCAGCGGATTACAATGAGCAGTTCTTC. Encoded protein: CASSVGSADYNEQFF. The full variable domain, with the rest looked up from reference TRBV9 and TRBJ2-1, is DSGVTQTPKHLITATGQRVTLRCSPRSGDLSVYWYQQSLDQGLQFLIQYYNGEERAKGNILERFSAQQFPDLHSELNLSSLELGDSALYFCASSVGSADYNEQFFGPGTRLTVL.

The CDR3 DNA is TGTGCCAGTAGTACGCTCTCAATGCCGGAGTCTGGCTACACCTTC. This gives the protein CASSTLSMPESGYTF. The J gene is TRBJ1-2, the V gene TRBV19; the D is unclear. The CDR3 runs 15 residues. Germline CDR1 reads LNHDA; CDR2 reads SQIVND (reference sequence). V was trimmed by 4 bases and J by 7 bases, leaving 19 bases between them.

The CDR3 bases are TGTGCCATCAGTGAGTCTGAGGACTATGGCTACACCTTC. Translating it yields CAISESEDYGYTF. The rearrangement joins TRBV10-3 to TRBJ1-2, with D unclear. The germline V gene encodes CDR1 ENHRY and CDR2 SYGVKD. The CDR3 covers 13 residues. The V gene lost 0 bases and the J gene lost 3 bases, with 5 bases spanning the gap.

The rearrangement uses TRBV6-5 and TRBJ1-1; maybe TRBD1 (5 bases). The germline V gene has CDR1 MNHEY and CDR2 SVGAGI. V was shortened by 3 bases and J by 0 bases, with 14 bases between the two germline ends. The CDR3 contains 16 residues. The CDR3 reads CASSYYFQGMNTEAFF. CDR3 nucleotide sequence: TGTGCCAGCAGTTATTATTTTCAGGGTATGAACACTGAAGCTTTCTTT.

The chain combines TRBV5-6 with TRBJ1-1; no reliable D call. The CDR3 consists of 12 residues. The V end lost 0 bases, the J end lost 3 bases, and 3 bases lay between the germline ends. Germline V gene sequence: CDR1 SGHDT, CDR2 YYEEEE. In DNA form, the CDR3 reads TGTGCCAGCAGCTTGGGGGACACTGAAGCTTTCTTT. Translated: CASSLGDTEAFF.

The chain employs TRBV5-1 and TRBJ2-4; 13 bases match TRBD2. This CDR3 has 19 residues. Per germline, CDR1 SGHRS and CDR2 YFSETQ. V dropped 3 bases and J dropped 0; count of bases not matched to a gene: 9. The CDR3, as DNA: TGCGCCAGCAGCTGGGGTAGGGGACTAGCGGGATTAGCCAAAAACATTCAGTACTTC. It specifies CASSWGRGLAGLAKNIQYF.

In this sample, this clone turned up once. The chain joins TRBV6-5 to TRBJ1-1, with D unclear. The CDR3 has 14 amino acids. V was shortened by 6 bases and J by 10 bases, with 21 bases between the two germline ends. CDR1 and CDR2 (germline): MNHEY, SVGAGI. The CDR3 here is CASRDGGSLIGAFF. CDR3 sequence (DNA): TGTGCCAGCAGAGACGGAGGGAGTTTAATCGGAGCTTTCTTT.

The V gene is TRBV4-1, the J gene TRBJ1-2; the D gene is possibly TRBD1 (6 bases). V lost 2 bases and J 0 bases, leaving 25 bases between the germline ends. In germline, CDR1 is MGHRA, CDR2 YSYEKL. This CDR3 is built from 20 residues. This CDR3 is CASSQTRLGQMGTTNYGYTF. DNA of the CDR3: TGCGCCAGCAGCCAAACCCGCCTAGGACAGATGGGAACGACTAACTATGGCTACACCTTC.

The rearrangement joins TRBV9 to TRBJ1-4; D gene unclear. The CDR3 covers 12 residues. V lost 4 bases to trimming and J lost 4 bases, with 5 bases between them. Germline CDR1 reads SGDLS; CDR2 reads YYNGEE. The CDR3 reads CASSRDNEKLFF. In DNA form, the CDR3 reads TGTGCCAGCAGCCGTGATAATGAAAAACTGTTTTTT.

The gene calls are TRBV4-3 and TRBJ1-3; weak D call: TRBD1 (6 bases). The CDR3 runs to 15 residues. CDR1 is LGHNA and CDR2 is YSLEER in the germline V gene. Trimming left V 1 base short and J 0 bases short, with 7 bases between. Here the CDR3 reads CASSQAGASGNTIYF. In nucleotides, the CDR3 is TGCGCCAGCAGCCAAGCAGGGGCCTCTGGAAACACCATATATTTT.

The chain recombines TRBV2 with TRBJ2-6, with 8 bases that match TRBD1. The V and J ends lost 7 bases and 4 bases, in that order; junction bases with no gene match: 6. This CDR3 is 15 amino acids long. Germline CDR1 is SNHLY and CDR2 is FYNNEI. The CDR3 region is CASTSGGSGANVLTF. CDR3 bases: TGTGCCAGCACTTCAGGGGGCTCCGGGGCCAACGTCCTGACTTTC. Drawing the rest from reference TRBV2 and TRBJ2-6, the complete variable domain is EPEVTQTPSHQVTQMGQEVILRCVPISNHLYFYWYRQILGQKVEFLVSFYNNEISEKSEIFDDQFSVERPDGSNFTLKIRSTKLEDSAMYFCASTSGGSGANVLTFGAGSRLTVL.

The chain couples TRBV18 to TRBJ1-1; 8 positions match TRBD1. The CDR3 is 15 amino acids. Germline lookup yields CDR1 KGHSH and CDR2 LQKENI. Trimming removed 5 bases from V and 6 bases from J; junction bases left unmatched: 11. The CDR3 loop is CASSTGLTGDPEAFF. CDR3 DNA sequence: TGTGCCAGCTCAACTGGACTGACAGGGGACCCTGAAGCTTTCTTT.

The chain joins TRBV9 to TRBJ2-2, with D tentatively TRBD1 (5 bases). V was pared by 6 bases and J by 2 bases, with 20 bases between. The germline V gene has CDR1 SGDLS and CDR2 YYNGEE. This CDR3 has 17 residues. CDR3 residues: CASNPSPWTPNTGELFF. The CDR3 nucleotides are TGTGCCAGCAACCCGTCCCCCTGGACACCTAACACCGGGGAGCTGTTTTTT. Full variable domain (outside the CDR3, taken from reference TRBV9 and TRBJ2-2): DSGVTQTPKHLITATGQRVTLRCSPRSGDLSVYWYQQSLDQGLQFLIQYYNGEERAKGNILERFSAQQFPDLHSELNLSSLELGDSALYFCASNPSPWTPNTGELFFGEGSRLTVL.

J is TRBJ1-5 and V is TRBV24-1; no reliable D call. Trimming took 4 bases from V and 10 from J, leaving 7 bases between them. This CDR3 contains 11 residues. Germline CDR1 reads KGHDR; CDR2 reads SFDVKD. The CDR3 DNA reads TGTGCCACCAGTGACTACCTCCCCCAGCATTTT. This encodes CATSDYLPQHF.

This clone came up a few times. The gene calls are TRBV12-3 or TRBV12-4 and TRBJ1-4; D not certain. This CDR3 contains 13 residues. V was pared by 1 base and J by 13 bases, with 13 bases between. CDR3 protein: CASSLGPGRGLFF. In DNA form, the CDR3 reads TGTGCCAGCAGTTTAGGTCCTGGAAGAGGACTGTTTTTT.

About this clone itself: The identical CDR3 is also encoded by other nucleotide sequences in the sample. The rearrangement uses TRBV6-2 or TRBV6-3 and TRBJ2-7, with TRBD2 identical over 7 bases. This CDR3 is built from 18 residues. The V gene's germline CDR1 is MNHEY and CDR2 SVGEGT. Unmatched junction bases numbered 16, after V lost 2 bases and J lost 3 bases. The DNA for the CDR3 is TGTGCCAGCAGTTACGCGCCCACCCGGGAGGCGGTCATCTACGAGCAGTACTTC. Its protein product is CASSYAPTREAVIYEQYF.

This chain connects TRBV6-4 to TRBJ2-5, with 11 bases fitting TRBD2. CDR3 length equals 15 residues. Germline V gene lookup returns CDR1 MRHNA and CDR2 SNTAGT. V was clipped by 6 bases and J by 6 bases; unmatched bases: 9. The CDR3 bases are TGTGCCAGCAGGGGACTAGCGGACGGCCCGAAGACCCAGTACTTC. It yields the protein CASRGLADGPKTQYF.

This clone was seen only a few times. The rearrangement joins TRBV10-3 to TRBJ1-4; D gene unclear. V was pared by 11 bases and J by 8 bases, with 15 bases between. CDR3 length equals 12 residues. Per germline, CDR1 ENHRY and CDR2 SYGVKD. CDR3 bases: TGTGCCGTATCCCAGGATCGAGAAAAACTGTTTTTT. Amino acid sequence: CAVSQDREKLFF.

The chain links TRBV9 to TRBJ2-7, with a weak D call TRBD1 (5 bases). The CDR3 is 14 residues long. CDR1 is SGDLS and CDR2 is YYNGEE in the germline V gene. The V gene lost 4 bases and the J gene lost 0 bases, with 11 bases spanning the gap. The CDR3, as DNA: TGTGCCAGCAGCCAGACAGAAAACTCCTACGAGCAGTACTTC. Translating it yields CASSQTENSYEQYF.

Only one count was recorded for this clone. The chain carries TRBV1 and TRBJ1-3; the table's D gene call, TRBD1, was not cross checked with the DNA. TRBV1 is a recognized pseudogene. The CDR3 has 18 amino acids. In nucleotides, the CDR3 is TGCACCAGCAGCCAAGGGACAGGGGCCTCGAGCTCTGGAAACACCATATATTTT. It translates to CTSSQGTGASSSGNTIYF.

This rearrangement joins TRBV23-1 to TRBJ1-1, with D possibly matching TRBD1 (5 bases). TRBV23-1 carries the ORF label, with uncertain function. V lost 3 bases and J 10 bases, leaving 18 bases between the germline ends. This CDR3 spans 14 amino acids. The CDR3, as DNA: TGCGCCAGCAGTCATCTCTGTCTGGGGACGGCAGCTTTCTTT. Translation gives CASSHLCLGTAAFF.